This TCR beta chain stems from a study of T cells after yellow fever vaccination. Across the whole study: Libraries from low-cell-number fractions were prepared with the SMART-Seq v4 Ultra Low Input RNA kit. Overall study findings and caveats: Overlap between CD4 and CD8 compartments was detected for a small share of clonotypes. The booster saw the reappearance of most primary-vaccination clones (more than 95% CD4, roughly 87% CD8).

From the 5' RACE reads, TCRdb called clonotypes with MiXCR, one entry per CDR3 protein. The repertoire holds approximately 170,000 distinct CDR3 sequences, with 11% as singletons. V dropped 3 bases and J dropped 4 bases, with 13 bases sitting between them. In germline, CDR1 is MNHEY, CDR2 SVGAGI. CDR3 size: 14 residues. Concerning this clonotype itself: Its matching antigen is unknown.

V usage is TRBV6-5 and J usage is TRBJ2-7; TRBD2 might be the D (6 bases). This TCR derives from a man aged 18 to 30 who received the YFV17D yellow fever vaccine. Sequenced material: CD8+ T cells sorted from PBMCs, taken 15 days after the yellow fever booster vaccination. As DNA, the CDR3 is TGTGCCAGCAGTTATCCATCGGCGGGGTACGAGCAGTACTTC. This translates into CASSYPSAGYEQYF.